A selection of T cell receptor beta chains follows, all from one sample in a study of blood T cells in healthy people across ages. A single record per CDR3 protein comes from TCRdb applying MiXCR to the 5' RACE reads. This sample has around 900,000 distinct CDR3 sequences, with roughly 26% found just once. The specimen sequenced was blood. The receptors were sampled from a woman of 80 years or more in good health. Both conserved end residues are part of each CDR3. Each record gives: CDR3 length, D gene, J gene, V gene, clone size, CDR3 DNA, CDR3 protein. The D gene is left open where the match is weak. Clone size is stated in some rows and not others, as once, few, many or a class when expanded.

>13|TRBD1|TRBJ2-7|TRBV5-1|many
TGCGCCAGCAGCGCCGACAGGGGCTACGAGCAGTACTTC
CASSADRGYEQYF
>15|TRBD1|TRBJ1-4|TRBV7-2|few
TGTGCCAGCAGCACCAGACAGGGAACGGGGGAAAAACTGTTTTTT
CASSTRQGTGEKLFF
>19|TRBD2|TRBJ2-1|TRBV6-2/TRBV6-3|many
TGTGCCAGCAGTTACGACGGGGGGTTTAGGCTTAGCTCCTACAATGAGCAGTTCTTC
CASSYDGGFRLSSYNEQFF
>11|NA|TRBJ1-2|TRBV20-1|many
TGCAGTGCTTCGAGGGACTATGGCTACACCTTC
CSASRDYGYTF
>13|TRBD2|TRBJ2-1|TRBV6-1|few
TGTGCCAGCAGTATGCGGGGGTACAATGAGCAGTTCTTC
CASSMRGYNEQFF
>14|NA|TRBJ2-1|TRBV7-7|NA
TGTGCCAGCAGCCCCGCGACTGATTACAGTGAGCAGTTCTTC
CASSPATDYSEQFF
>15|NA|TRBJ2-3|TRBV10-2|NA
TGCGCCAGCAGTGATCGGCGGGGGCCGGGGGATACGCAGTATTTT
CASSDRRGPGDTQYF
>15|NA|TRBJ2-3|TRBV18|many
TGTGCCAGCTCACGGACGGGTCAATGGGTTGATACGCAGTATTTT
CASSRTGQWVDTQYF
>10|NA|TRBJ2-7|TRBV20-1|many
TGCAGTGCTAGTTCCCCCGAGCAGTACTTC
CSASSPEQYF
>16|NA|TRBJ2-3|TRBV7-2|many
TGTGCCAGCAGCTGGGGGGACAGAACTAGCACAGATACGCAGTATTTT
CASSWGDRTSTDTQYF
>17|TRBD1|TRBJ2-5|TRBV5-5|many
TGTGCCAGCAGCTTAACAGGGGTGGCGACATTTCAAGAGACCCAGTACTTC
CASSLTGVATFQETQYF
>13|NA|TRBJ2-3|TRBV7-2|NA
TGTGCCAGCAGGATAATTCAAGGAGATACGCAGTATTTT
CASRIIQGDTQYF
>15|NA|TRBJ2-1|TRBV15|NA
TGCGCCACCAGCGGAGGCAGTTTCAGCCAAGAGACCCAGTTCTTC
CATSGGSFSQETQFF
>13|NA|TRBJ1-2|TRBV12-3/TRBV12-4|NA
TGTGCCAGCAGGGAGGGTGTGAGTTATGGCTACACCTTC
CASREGVSYGYTF
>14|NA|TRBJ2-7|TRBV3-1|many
TGTGCCAGCAGCCAAGATAATAGTTTCTACGAGCAGTACTTC
CASSQDNSFYEQYF
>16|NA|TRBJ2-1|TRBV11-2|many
TGTGCCAGCACCTTGGAGGGCCGGGGGCTGAACAATGAGCAGTTCTTC
CASTLEGRGLNNEQFF
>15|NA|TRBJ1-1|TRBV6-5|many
TGTGCCAGCAGGCGAACGGGGTGGGACAACACTGAAGCTTTCTTT
CASRRTGWDNTEAFF
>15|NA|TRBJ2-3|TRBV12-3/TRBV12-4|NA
TGTGCCACCTCGAAACGACGGGTGACAGCAGATACGCAGTATTTT
CATSKRRVTADTQYF
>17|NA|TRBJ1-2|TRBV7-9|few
TGTGCCAGCAGCCAAGTACCCTACGCAGGGAACTCATATGGCTACACCTTC
CASSQVPYAGNSYGYTF
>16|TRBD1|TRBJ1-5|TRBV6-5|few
TGTGCCAGCAGATCCGGGACAGGGGGATTAGATCAGCCCCAGCATTTT
CASRSGTGGLDQPQHF
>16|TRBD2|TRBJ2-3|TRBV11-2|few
TGTGCCAGCAGCCCCTTAGCGGGGGGGAACACAGATACGCAGTATTTT
CASSPLAGGNTDTQYF
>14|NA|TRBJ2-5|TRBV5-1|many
TGCGCCAGCAGCTCCCCCCCCCTGGGGGAGACCCAGTACTTC
CASSSPPLGETQYF
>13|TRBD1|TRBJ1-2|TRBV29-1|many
TGCAGCGTAGAACAGGGGGCTAACTATGGCTACACCTTC
CSVEQGANYGYTF
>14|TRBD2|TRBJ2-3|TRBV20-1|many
TGCAGTGCTAGCCCAGCGGGGTACAGAGATACGCAGTATTTT
CSASPAGYRDTQYF
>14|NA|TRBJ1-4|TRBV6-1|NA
TGTGCCAGCAGAAAAGGGGCAGGGGTTGAAAAACTGTTTTTT
CASRKGAGVEKLFF
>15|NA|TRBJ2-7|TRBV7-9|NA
TGTGCCAGCAGCCCCTACACGGGAACCACCTACGAGCAGTACTTC
CASSPYTGTTYEQYF
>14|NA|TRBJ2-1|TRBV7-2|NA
TGTGCCAGCAGCTTCGAACAGGGAAACAATGAGCAGTTCTTC
CASSFEQGNNEQFF
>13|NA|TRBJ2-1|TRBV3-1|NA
TGTGCCAGCAGCCAAGTGGGCTCCAATGAGCAGTTCTTC
CASSQVGSNEQFF
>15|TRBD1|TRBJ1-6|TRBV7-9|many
TGTGCCAGCAGAGATCATCAGGGGGCAGGTTCACCCCTCCACTTT
CASRDHQGAGSPLHF
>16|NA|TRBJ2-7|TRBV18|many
TGTGCCAGCTCACCACCGAACCCTTTGGGTGGCTACGAGCAGTACTTC
CASSPPNPLGGYEQYF
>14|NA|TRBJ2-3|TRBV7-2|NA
TGTGCCGGCAGTCGAACGGGTACCACAGATACGCAGTATTTT
CAGSRTGTTDTQYF
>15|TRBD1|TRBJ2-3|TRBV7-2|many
TGTGCCAGCAGCCAAGACAGGGGGCAGTCAGATACGCAGTATTTT
CASSQDRGQSDTQYF
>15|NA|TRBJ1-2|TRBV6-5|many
TGTGCCAGCAGTTATCGGGGGCAGTCTTTTTATGGCTACACCTTC
CASSYRGQSFYGYTF
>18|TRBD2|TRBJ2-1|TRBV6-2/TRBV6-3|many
TGTGCCAGCAGTTACTCGTTGGGCGGGGGGCTCGGCTTCAATGAGCAGTTCTTC
CASSYSLGGGLGFNEQFF
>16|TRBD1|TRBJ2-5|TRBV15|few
TGTGCCACCAGCAGAGATTGGGACAGAGGGACACAGACCCAGTACTTC
CATSRDWDRGTQTQYF
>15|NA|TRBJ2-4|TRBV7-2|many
TGTGCCAGCAGCTCGATGGACCCCTCAAAAAACATTCAGTACTTC
CASSSMDPSKNIQYF
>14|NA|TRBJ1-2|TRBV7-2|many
TGTGCCAGCAGCCCCTACCCAGACAGCTATGGCTACACCTTC
CASSPYPDSYGYTF
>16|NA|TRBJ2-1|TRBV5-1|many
TGCGCCAGCAGCTTACAGCCCGGGCCATCCTACAATGAGCAGTTCTTC
CASSLQPGPSYNEQFF
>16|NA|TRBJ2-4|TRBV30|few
TGTGCCTGGAGTCACGGGCCTTGGAGGGGAAAAAACATTCAGTACTTC
CAWSHGPWRGKNIQYF
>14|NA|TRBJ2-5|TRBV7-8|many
TGTGCCAGCAAAAGCAGGGTAGGGGAAGAGACCCAGTACTTC
CASKSRVGEETQYF
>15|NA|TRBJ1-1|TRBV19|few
TGTGCCAGTAGTGCAGACAGGCAGACGAACACTGAAGCTTTCTTT
CASSADRQTNTEAFF
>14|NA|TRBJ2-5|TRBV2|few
TGTGCCAGCAATATCCGGGGCCAAGAAGAGACCCAGTACTTC
CASNIRGQEETQYF
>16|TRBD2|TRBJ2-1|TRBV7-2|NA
TGTGCCAGCAGCTTAGCGCCCGGGACTAGCGGCAATGAGCAGTTCTTC
CASSLAPGTSGNEQFF